Listed here are 12 T cell receptor beta chains from one sample, sequenced in a study of T-cell memory formation after mild COVID-19. MiXCR was run by TCRdb on the 5' RACE reads, yielding one entry per CDR3 protein. Found here are 95,000 to 120,000 distinct CDR3 sequences, about a fifth of them singletons; the top ten hold about two fifths. The sample consisted of PBMCs or a T cell subset sorted from them (not recorded which). Source of these receptors: a man between 18 and 29 years old who had mild COVID-19 (a few samples of this study predate the infection). Cell type and time point are not known.

V is TRBV12-3 or TRBV12-4 and J is TRBJ1-5; D is uncertain. The CDR3 has 14 residues. V lost 3 bases, J lost 3 bases, and 9 bases lay in between. The CDR3 sequence is CASSFRRVNQPQHF. CDR3 sequence (DNA): TGTGCCAGCAGTTTTCGGCGGGTCAATCAGCCCCAGCATTTT.

This clonotype was observed a handful of times. The chain is built from TRBV4-1 and TRBJ2-5, with 8 bases matching TRBD1. The CDR3 covers 15 residues. J gave up 1 base and V 4 bases, and 5 bases lay outside the gene matches. Per germline, CDR1 MGHRA and CDR2 YSYEKL. The CDR3 region is CASSLGTGFQETQYF. The CDR3 region has the DNA TGCGCCAGCAGCCTCGGGACAGGCTTCCAAGAGACCCAGTACTTC.

This clonotype was seen more than once but under ten times. CDR3 loop: CASSQDDSTDTQYF. The CDR3 DNA sequence: TGTGCCAGCAGCCAAGACGACAGCACAGATACGCAGTATTTT. The chain employs TRBV3-1 and TRBJ2-3; no firm D call. The CDR3 runs 14 residues. Trimming took 0 bases from V and 0 from J, leaving 4 bases between them. CDR1 LGHDT and CDR2 YNNKEL come from the germline V gene (reference sequence).

The rearrangement uses TRBV10-2 and TRBJ2-1; D unresolved. V was cut by 2 bases and J by 9 bases, with 8 bases left in between. This CDR3 is 12 amino acids long. Germline V gives CDR1 WSHSY, CDR2 SAAADI. In nucleotides, the CDR3 is TGCGCCAGCAGTGAGACCCGGCCTGAGCAGTTCTTC. As protein: CASSETRPEQFF.

The CDR3 protein is CASSLNGGASYNEQFF. In nucleotides, the CDR3 is TGTGCCAGCAGCTTAAATGGGGGGGCCAGTTACAATGAGCAGTTCTTC. This sequence joins TRBV7-3 and TRBJ2-1; D perhaps matches TRBD2 (7 bases). CDR3 length: 16 residues. Germline-derived CDR1 and CDR2 are SGHTA and FQGTGA. V was pared by 1 base and J by 4 bases, with 14 bases between.

The chain couples TRBV9 to TRBJ2-3; D ambiguous. The germline V gene encodes CDR1 SGDLS and CDR2 YYNGEE. The CDR3 has 15 residues. Deletions cut 0 bases from V and 2 bases from J, with 10 bases between. The CDR3 region has the DNA TGTGCCAGCAGCGTAGGTCCGGAATTCACAGATACGCAGTATTTT. This encodes CASSVGPEFTDTQYF. The whole variable domain, remainder taken from reference TRBV9 and TRBJ2-3, is DSGVTQTPKHLITATGQRVTLRCSPRSGDLSVYWYQQSLDQGLQFLIQYYNGEERAKGNILERFSAQQFPDLHSELNLSSLELGDSALYFCASSVGPEFTDTQYFGPGTRLTVL.

The V call is TRBV5-1, the J call TRBJ2-5; D is undetermined. This CDR3 is built from 13 residues. Germline V CDR1 and CDR2: SGHRS, YFSETQ. V shed 1 base and J shed 5 bases, with 9 bases lying between them. The CDR3: CASSLKASETQYF. The CDR3 DNA sequence: TGCGCCAGCAGCTTGAAAGCGAGTGAGACCCAGTACTTC.

This clonotype was seen a handful of times. This chain links TRBV13 with TRBJ2-7, with TRBD1 matching over 12 bases. The CDR3 is 14 amino acids. V lost 5 bases to trimming and J lost 5 bases; unmatched junction nucleotides: 4. Germline CDR1 and CDR2: PRHDT and FYEKMQ (reference sequence). The CDR3 DNA follows: TGTGCCAGCAGCGCGGGACAGGGGGCCCACGAGCAGTACGTC. Its protein is CASSAGQGAHEQYV.

V usage is TRBV28 and J usage is TRBJ2-5, with a weak D call TRBD1 (6 bases). CDR3 size: 13 residues. Germline lookup yields CDR1 MDHEN and CDR2 SYDVKM. The V end lost 6 bases, the J end lost 3 bases, and 11 bases lay between the germline ends. The CDR3 loop is CASRRQVEETQYF. CDR3 coding DNA: TGTGCCAGCAGGCGACAGGTTGAAGAGACCCAGTACTTC.

A note on this clonotype: Relative to the germline gene, one junction end is altered; a read error may explain this. CDR3: CASSFGPYQQYF. As DNA, the CDR3 is TGTGCCAGCAGTTTTGGGCCCTACCAGCAGTACTTC. The chain joins TRBV12-3 or TRBV12-4 to TRBJ2-7; D remains ambiguous. The CDR3 runs 12 residues.

The J gene is TRBJ1-4, the V gene TRBV5-1, with D unclear. CDR1 SGHRS and CDR2 YFSETQ come from the germline V gene. This CDR3 is 15 amino acids long. The V end lost 1 base, the J end lost 0 bases, and 7 bases lay between the germline ends. CDR3 sequence reads: CASSLYGATNEKLFF. The CDR3 nucleotides are TGCGCCAGCAGCTTGTATGGGGCAACTAATGAAAAACTGTTTTTT.

The gene calls are TRBV7-9 and TRBJ1-1, with D unresolved. CDR1 and CDR2 from the germline V gene are SEHNR and FQNEAQ (reference sequence). Trimming took off 3 bases at V and 0 bases at J, with 8 bases between the two ends. The CDR3 extends over 14 amino acids. The CDR3 protein is CASSLTGLNTEAFF. The CDR3 DNA sequence: TGTGCCAGCAGCTTGACTGGCCTGAACACTGAAGCTTTCTTT.